This TCR beta chain was recovered during a study of breast tumors, draining lymph nodes, adjacent tissues (dated by TCRdb to the mid-2010s). Study-wide context: Breast cancer patients provided tumor, adjacent nontumor tissue and axillary lymph nodes, and the study compared the TCR beta repertoires across these three sources. In human breast cancer, the study set out to assess how tumor, surrounding tissue and draining lymph node repertoires relate to one another and whether T cells might be exchanged between them. Overall study outcomes, separate from this receptor: The conclusion that tumor T cells originate in lymph nodes was presented as consistent with a hypothesis rather than as directly demonstrated. Tumors showed preferential V and J gene usage, and their T-cell repertoire diversity fell below that of lymph nodes yet above that of nontumor tissue. Tumor and nontumor tissue repertoires were found to be significantly more similar in luminal-like than in basal-like breast cancer. The data were judged consistent with most tumor T cells deriving from the lymph node and then expanding within tumor tissue.

The axillary draining lymph nodes of breast cancer patients were the source of the lymph node samples. Sequencing instrument: Illumina HiSeq 2000. Multiplex PCR amplification was used to generate the TCR beta chain libraries. The amplified TCR beta chain products were analyzed by high-throughput sequencing. TCRdb handled the public reads itself, with Q25 trimming in fastp and clone calling in MiXCR, and kept productive beta chains. Duplicate CDR3 protein sequences are folded into a single record with the most common DNA and genes. This sample has around 230,000 distinct CDR3 sequences in its table, and 30% to 35% of those were observed once. Of the sample, approximately 3.7% is held by the ten largest clones. This clonotype has ten or more counts. No cognate antigen has been identified for it. The input lacks base qualities; no much larger clone sits a single base away. The germline V gene provides CDR1 SGHRS and CDR2 YFSETQ. V loses 6 bases, J loses 2 bases, and the germline ends lie 14 bases apart. The CDR3 holds 15 amino acids from the cysteine to the phenylalanine. Of the read, only the CDR3 DNA is kept; its 45 bases are in frame from base 1.

The TCR comes from a female donor with breast cancer. Some clones in this sample may be carry-over from other donors' samples. The V gene is TRBV5-1 and the J gene is TRBJ1-4; the D gene assignment is ambiguous. The sequencing sample was made of axillary lymph node tissue. The CDR3 corresponds to CASKKELATNEKLFF. The DNA sequence is TGCGCCAGCAAGAAAGAACTCGCGACTAATGAAAAACTGTTTTTT. Beyond the CDR3, the reference TRBV5-1 and TRBJ1-4 genes provide the residues; the full variable domain reads: KAGVTQTPRYLIKTRGQQVTLSCSPISGHRSVSWYQQTPGQGLQFLFEYFSETQRNKGNFPGRFSGRQFSNSRSEMNVSTLELGDSALYLCASKKELATNEKLFFGSGTQLSVL.